This T cell receptor beta chain emerged from a study of post-analysis software for immune sequencing data. Overall study: Relapsing-remitting, secondary progressive and progressive-relapsing multiple sclerosis were all included among the disease courses. Study-level results: With TRBV5-6, TRBV5-1 and TRBV20-1 included, about 5 TRBV segments were more frequent in patients than in controls.

In germline, CDR1 is MGHRA, CDR2 YSYEKL. Trimming pared 1 base from V and 5 bases from J, leaving 14 bases between. The CDR3 consists of 15 residues. This clonotype was counted a few times. The antigen remains unidentified. Included in the TCR beta cDNA libraries were unique molecular identifiers. TCRdb ran MiXCR on the PCR reads and lists one entry per CDR3 protein. The sample includes about 380,000 distinct CDR3 sequences, around a third of them seen just once. The specimen was blood. The chain is built from TRBV4-1 and TRBJ1-2; tentatively, D is TRBD1 (5 bases). The sequence came from a girl aged 10-17 years with multiple sclerosis. The chain's CDR3 is CASSQAQGVGYGYTF. The CDR3 bases are TGCGCCAGCAGCCAAGCGCAGGGAGTGGGGTATGGCTACACCTTC.